These 7 T cell receptor beta chains came from one sample sequenced in a study of early T cells in non-severe SARS-CoV-2 infection. TCRdb reprocessed the 5' RACE reads with MiXCR, giving one entry per CDR3 protein. The profile covers just over 95,000 distinct CDR3 sequences, with approximately 10% appearing a single time and approximately 4.7% taken by the ten largest. Sequenced here: whole blood, sampled at baseline. The source of these receptors is an adult who was a healthcare worker with PCR-confirmed SARS-CoV-2 infection or an uninfected control (not recorded which).

This clonotype was seen a handful of times. The CDR3 bases are TGTGCCAGCAGCGTAGAGGGGAGGCAAGAGACCCAGTACTTC. Translating it yields CASSVEGRQETQYF. This chain links TRBV9 with TRBJ2-5, with D possibly matching TRBD2 (6 bases). Germline V gene lookup returns CDR1 SGDLS and CDR2 YYNGEE. The CDR3 runs to 14 residues. Trimming left V 0 bases short and J 2 bases short, with 8 bases between. The full variable domain, rest sourced from reference TRBV9 and TRBJ2-5, is DSGVTQTPKHLITATGQRVTLRCSPRSGDLSVYWYQQSLDQGLQFLIQYYNGEERAKGNILERFSAQQFPDLHSELNLSSLELGDSALYFCASSVEGRQETQYFGPGTRLLVL.

This chain connects TRBV12-3 or TRBV12-4 to TRBJ2-1, with TRBD2 matching 12 bases. The CDR3 is made up of 14 amino acids. Germline trimming cut 5 bases from V and 7 bases from J; bases unmatched to any gene: 3. The CDR3 sequence: CASSPGLAGNEQFF. CDR3 bases: TGTGCCAGCAGTCCGGGACTAGCGGGTAATGAGCAGTTCTTC.

The J gene is TRBJ1-1, the V gene TRBV6-2 or TRBV6-3; TRBD1 aligns across 8 bases. Germline assignment: CDR1 MNHEY and CDR2 SVGEGT. The CDR3 spans 12 residues. V dropped 8 bases and J dropped 6; count of bases not matched to a gene: 5. CDR3 sequence reads: CASGQGAAEAFF. The CDR3 nucleotides read TGTGCCAGCGGGCAGGGGGCCGCTGAAGCTTTCTTT.

This clonotype was detected ten times or more. The J gene is TRBJ2-1, the V gene TRBV9; D is ambiguous. V gave up 0 bases and J gave up 8 bases, with 15 bases separating them. The length of the CDR3 is 15 residues. The germline CDR1 and CDR2 sequences are SGDLS and YYNGEE. The CDR3 sequence is CASSVVASVGYEQFF. The CDR3, as DNA: TGTGCCAGCAGCGTAGTAGCCAGCGTGGGGTATGAGCAGTTCTTC.

This clonotype showed up just a few times. CDR3 region: CASSLEGRQPQHF. The CDR3 DNA reads as TGTGCCAGCAGTTTAGAGGGGCGGCAGCCCCAGCATTTT. This sequence joins TRBV12-3 or TRBV12-4 and TRBJ1-5, with D possibly matching TRBD1 (5 bases). V was cut by 1 base and J by 7 bases, with 8 bases left in between. The CDR3 spans 13 residues.

This clonotype was counted only a few times. The V and J genes are TRBV18 and TRBJ1-2, with 8 bases identical to TRBD1. This CDR3 is 14 amino acids long. Trimming cost V 4 bases and J 3 bases; bases outside gene matches: 4. The germline gives CDR1 KGHSH, CDR2 LQKENI. The CDR3 coding sequence is TGTGCCAGCTCACAGCCGGACAGGGACTATGGCTACACCTTC. Translation: CASSQPDRDYGYTF.

This rearrangement joins TRBV27 to TRBJ2-1; D perhaps matches TRBD1 (6 bases). Trimming took 5 bases from V and 3 from J, leaving 14 bases between them. This CDR3 comprises 15 residues. CDR1 and CDR2 (germline): MNHEY, SMNVEV (reference sequence). The CDR3 nucleotides read TGTGCCAGCAGTGTTACAGGGTCTGTCTACAATGAGCAGTTCTTC. Translation: CASSVTGSVYNEQFF.